A single sample is the source of the 5 T cell receptor beta chains below, sequenced in a study of blood T cell repertoires in COVID-19. Measured with immunoSEQ multiplex PCR; TCRdb has only the in-frame clones, and not every one. Among 150,000 to 200,000 clones, roughly four fifths were seen once, and the ten largest hold 9.5% to 12%. The sequencing input was peripheral blood. These receptors all come from a man aged 55 to 70 with active or convalescent COVID-19.

The J gene is TRBJ2-1, the V gene TRBV9; TRBD2 agrees at 9 bases. The CDR3 has 16 residues. Germline V lookup: CDR1 SGDLS, CDR2 YYNGEE. Trimming cost V 1 base and J 0 bases; bases outside gene matches: 2. This chain's CDR3 is CASSVLAGSSYNEQFF. For the CDR3, the DNA is TGTGCCAGCAGCGTACTAGCGGGGAGCTCCTACAATGAGCAGTTCTTC.

This rearrangement joins TRBV9 to TRBJ1-3, with a tentative D call TRBD1 (5 bases). Trimming removed 4 bases at V and 0 bases at J, with 17 bases between. This CDR3 is built from 17 residues. In germline, CDR1 is SGDLS, CDR2 YYNGEE. The CDR3 DNA follows: TGTGCCAGCAGCCTAGGGATGGGGGGTAACTCTGGAAACACCATATATTTT. Encoded protein: CASSLGMGGNSGNTIYF.

The chain joins TRBV5-4 to TRBJ2-5, with 10 bases matching TRBD2. V lost 4 bases to trimming and J lost 4 bases; unmatched junction nucleotides: 4. Looked up from germline, CDR1 is SGHNT and CDR2 is YYREEE (reference sequence). The CDR3 extends over 14 amino acids. The CDR3 coding sequence is TGTGCCAGCAGCGCTAGCGGGAGTAGAGAGACCCAGTACTTC. Protein: CASSASGSRETQYF.

The sample holds one count of this clone. The genes are TRBV6-2 or TRBV6-3 and TRBJ2-7; 8 bases map to TRBD2. The CDR3 totals 16 residues. Looked up from germline, CDR1 is MNHEY and CDR2 is SVGEGT. Trimming took 2 bases from V and 5 from J; bases not matched to a gene: 11. CDR3 amino acids: CASSYTSGRGFHEQYF. The CDR3, as DNA: TGTGCCAGCAGTTACACAAGCGGGAGAGGATTCCACGAGCAGTACTTC.

The V call is TRBV5-6, the J call TRBJ2-5, with 11 bases aligning to TRBD2. In germline, CDR1 is SGHDT, CDR2 YYEEEE. The CDR3 consists of 15 residues. Trimming cost V 2 bases and J 1 base; bases outside gene matches: 1. CDR3 coding DNA: TGTGCCAGCAGCTTAGGACTAGCGGGCCAAGAGACCCAGTACTTC. Amino acid sequence: CASSLGLAGQETQYF.